The 20 T cell receptor beta chains given below trace back to one sample, sequenced in a study of cytomegalovirus exposure and HLA in healthy donors. Vbeta (60) and Jbeta (13) primers were used in the PCR. This table comes from immunoSEQ multiplex PCR, and its TCRdb copy is limited to in-frame clones, with some not included. The top ten clones hold approximately 2.5% of a sample with over 150,000 clones, around 64% of them seen once. The specimen was PBMCs. All receptors come from a woman under 40 in good health and CMV-seronegative.

The rearrangement joins TRBV10-3 to TRBJ2-7; 7 positions match TRBD1. The trim removed 3 bases at V and 2 bases at J, leaving 4 bases unmatched. Germline CDR1 and CDR2: ENHRY and SYGVKD. This CDR3 is built from 14 residues. The CDR3 DNA reads as TGTGCCATCAGTGACCGGGACAGCACCTACGAGCAGTACTTC. It is translated as CAISDRDSTYEQYF.

The chain has TRBV7-9 and TRBJ2-5; a possible D gene is TRBD1 (5 bases). The CDR3 contains 14 residues. Trimming pared 2 bases from V and 2 bases from J, leaving 9 bases between. Germline V lookup: CDR1 SEHNR, CDR2 FQNEAQ (reference sequence). In nucleotides, the CDR3 is TGTGCCAGCAGCTTATGGACACAACAAGAGACCCAGTACTTC. It is translated as CASSLWTQQETQYF.

The V gene is TRBV27, the J gene TRBJ2-2; 8 nucleotides match TRBD1. The germline CDR1 and CDR2 sequences are MNHEY and SMNVEV (reference sequence). This CDR3 region has 13 residues. The V and J ends lost 6 bases and 6 bases, in that order; junction bases with no gene match: 3. Here the CDR3 reads CASRPQGAGELFF. DNA of the CDR3: TGTGCCAGCAGACCACAGGGGGCCGGGGAGCTGTTTTTT.

J is TRBJ2-1 and V is TRBV7-8; 10 nucleotides match TRBD2. The V gene end was trimmed by 4 bases and the J gene end by 6 bases; junction bases not matched to a gene: 6. Germline V gene data show CDR1 as SGHVS and CDR2 as FQNEAQ. CDR3 length equals 15 residues. CDR3 residues: CASSSGLAASNEQFF. The CDR3 DNA is TGTGCCAGCAGCTCAGGACTAGCGGCCTCCAATGAGCAGTTCTTC.

This clone has more than one count but fewer than ten. The genes are TRBV28 and TRBJ2-7; D might be TRBD1 (5 bases). V shed 6 bases and J shed 10 bases, with 13 bases lying between them. Germline V lookup: CDR1 MDHEN, CDR2 SYDVKM. This CDR3 spans 11 amino acids. The CDR3 bases are TGTGCCAGCAGCTCCGGGCGGACACAGTACTTC. This sequence encodes CASSSGRTQYF.

The chain employs TRBV28 and TRBJ1-3, with 7 nucleotides matching TRBD1. CDR1 is MDHEN, CDR2 SYDVKM, per germline. CDR3 length: 15 residues. The V segment lost 3 bases and the J segment 5 bases; nucleotides outside the gene matches: 7. The CDR3 coding sequence is TGTGCCAGCAGTTTCGACCCGGGACAGCGAAACACCATATATTTT. Translated, it gives CASSFDPGQRNTIYF.

This chain joins TRBV7-3 and TRBJ1-1; D may be TRBD1 (6 bases). Deletions cut 10 bases from V and 1 base from J, with 16 bases between. The germline gives CDR1 SGHTA, CDR2 FQGTGA. The CDR3 length is 14 residues. CDR3 bases: TGTGCCAACGTTCCGGGACACAAGAACACTGAAGCTTTCTTT. Residues: CANVPGHKNTEAFF.

V usage is TRBV2 and J usage is TRBJ2-7, with a possible D match to TRBD2 (6 bases). The germline V gene has CDR1 SNHLY and CDR2 FYNNEI. This CDR3 spans 12 amino acids. V lost 6 bases, J lost 6 bases, and 12 bases lay in between. The CDR3 sequence: CASRVEEGEQYF. Written as DNA, the CDR3 is TGTGCCAGCAGGGTTGAGGAGGGCGAGCAGTACTTC.

The genes are TRBV19 and TRBJ2-2; a possible D gene is TRBD2 (5 bases). The CDR3 is 13 residues long. The V gene lost 5 bases and the J gene lost 3 bases, with 7 bases spanning the gap. The V gene's germline CDR1 is LNHDA and CDR2 SQIVND (reference sequence). The CDR3 loop reads CASSRGYTGELFF. CDR3 DNA sequence: TGTGCCAGTAGTCGGGGATACACCGGGGAGCTGTTTTTT.

The chain links TRBV7-9 to TRBJ2-5; the D is unclear. The CDR3 consists of 15 residues. The germline V and J ends were trimmed by 5 bases and 1 base, with 14 bases remaining between them. Germline lookup yields CDR1 SEHNR and CDR2 FQNEAQ (reference sequence). CDR3 nucleotides: TGTGCCAGCAGCCTCCTGGCACAGCCCCAAGAGACCCAGTACTTC. This gives the protein CASSLLAQPQETQYF.

This clone has a handful of counts. The gene calls are TRBV5-4 and TRBJ2-1; the match to TRBD1 covers 9 bases. CDR1 and CDR2 from the germline V gene are SGHNT and YYREEE (reference sequence). The CDR3 has 14 amino acids. V trimming: 3 bases; J trimming: 7 bases; junction bases outside the gene matches: 5. DNA of the CDR3: TGTGCCAGCAGCTCACAGGGGGCGCATAATGAGCAGTTCTTC. This translates into CASSSQGAHNEQFF.

V is TRBV6-1 and J is TRBJ1-6, with D maybe TRBD1 (6 bases). This CDR3 spans 14 amino acids. Trimming stripped 6 bases from V and 6 bases from J, with 12 bases between. In germline, CDR1 is MNHNS, CDR2 SASEGT. The CDR3 spells CASRIRGTNSPLHF. The CDR3 DNA is TGTGCCAGCAGAATCAGGGGCACTAATTCACCCCTCCACTTT.

V and J are TRBV2 and TRBJ2-7, with 9 nucleotides matching TRBD2. Germline CDR1 reads SNHLY; CDR2 reads FYNNEI. The CDR3 contains 17 residues. V dropped 6 bases and J dropped 4; count of bases not matched to a gene: 16. In DNA form, the CDR3 reads TGTGCCAGCAGGCGGGAGCCCGGCCGGCTAGCGGGGTACGAGCAGTACTTC. This encodes CASRREPGRLAGYEQYF.

The chain is built from TRBV2 and TRBJ2-5; 7 positions agree with TRBD2. The CDR3 contains 15 residues. Trimming removed 1 base from V and 5 bases from J; junction bases left unmatched: 7. CDR1 and CDR2 from the germline V gene are SNHLY and FYNNEI. The CDR3 sequence is CASSEDRGERETQYF. CDR3 in DNA: TGTGCCAGCAGTGAAGACCGGGGGGAAAGGGAGACCCAGTACTTC.

The rearrangement joins TRBV7-3 to TRBJ1-1, with a possible D match to TRBD1 (5 bases). CDR3 length: 15 residues. Germline V CDR1 and CDR2: SGHTA, FQGTGA. Trimming cost V 1 base and J 0 bases, with 9 bases left between them. The CDR3 here is CASSLIGDVNTEAFF. Written as DNA, the CDR3 is TGTGCCAGCAGCTTAATAGGGGATGTGAACACTGAAGCTTTCTTT.

V gene TRBV5-1 combines with J gene TRBJ1-5; D possibly corresponds to TRBD1 (5 bases). V was clipped by 0 bases and J by 3 bases, with 10 bases between them. Germline lookup yields CDR1 SGHRS and CDR2 YFSETQ. This CDR3 has 15 amino acids. As DNA, the CDR3 is TGCGCCAGCAGCTTGGGCGCAGGGTCCAATCAGCCCCAGCATTTT. This encodes CASSLGAGSNQPQHF. The entire variable domain, with the rest obtained from reference TRBV5-1 and TRBJ1-5, is as follows: KAGVTQTPRYLIKTRGQQVTLSCSPISGHRSVSWYQQTPGQGLQFLFEYFSETQRNKGNFPGRFSGRQFSNSRSEMNVSTLELGDSALYLCASSLGAGSNQPQHFGDGTRLSIL.

This chain links TRBV6-5 with TRBJ2-1; weak D call: TRBD1 (6 bases). V was shortened by 2 bases and J by 6 bases, with 11 bases between the two germline ends. The CDR3 has 14 residues. CDR1 and CDR2 (germline): MNHEY, SVGAGI. CDR3 nucleotide sequence: TGTGCCAGCAGTTACGGGGGCCTACCCAATGAGCAGTTCTTC. Translating it yields CASSYGGLPNEQFF.

This clone was seen a single time. V usage is TRBV15 and J usage is TRBJ1-2; 7 bases map to TRBD1. Germline V gene lookup returns CDR1 LNHNV and CDR2 YYDKDF (reference sequence). The CDR3 spans 16 residues. V lost 3 bases to trimming and J lost 0 bases; unmatched junction nucleotides: 7. CDR3 loop: CATSRDRLATNYGYTF. The CDR3 DNA reads TGTGCCACCAGCAGGGACAGGCTGGCAACTAACTATGGCTACACCTTC. Complete variable domain (other parts from reference TRBV15 and TRBJ1-2): DAMVIQNPRYQVTQFGKPVTLSCSQTLNHNVMYWYQQKSSQAPKLLFHYYDKDFNNEADTPDNFQSRRPNTSFCFLDIRSPGLGDTAMYLCATSRDRLATNYGYTFGSGTRLTVV.

This clone was detected a few times. V is TRBV28 and J is TRBJ1-4; possibly TRBD1 for D (5 bases). CDR1 is MDHEN and CDR2 is SYDVKM in the germline V gene. The CDR3 length is 14 residues. V lost 3 bases, J lost 8 bases, and 13 bases lay in between. CDR3 nucleotide sequence: TGTGCCAGCAGTTTTTTCGTAGGGGAAGAAAAACTGTTTTTT. The encoded protein is CASSFFVGEEKLFF.

This rearrangement joins TRBV10-3 to TRBJ2-7, with TRBD2 matching over 11 bases. The CDR3 consists of 14 residues. The J segment lost 2 bases and the V segment lost 6 bases, leaving 3 bases of the junction unmatched. CDR1 ENHRY and CDR2 SYGVKD come from the germline V gene. CDR3 sequence reads: CAIRLAGGPYEQYF. CDR3 sequence (DNA): TGTGCCATCAGATTAGCGGGAGGGCCCTACGAGCAGTACTTC.